Below, 28 T cell receptor beta chains from the same sample are listed, as sequenced in a study of T cell changes during pregnancy in multiple sclerosis. Data came from immunoSEQ multiplex PCR; TCRdb stores just in-frame clones and leaves some out. Among roughly 70,000 clones listed, roughly 92% were seen once. The sample was peripheral blood, taken in the third trimester of pregnancy. The receptors shown here come from a female donor in good health, enrolled as a control in a pregnancy study.

The chain couples TRBV7-2 to TRBJ2-5; 11 bases fit TRBD2. This CDR3 spans 18 amino acids. The germline CDR1 and CDR2 sequences are SGHTA and FQGNSA. V trimming: 3 bases; J trimming: 5 bases; junction bases outside the gene matches: 14. The CDR3 region has the DNA TGTGCCAGCAGCTTGGGCCATAGCGGGAGGGCCCGGGGGGAGACCCAGTACTTC. This codes for CASSLGHSGRARGETQYF. The full variable domain, its missing parts supplied by reference TRBV7-2 and TRBJ2-5, is GAGVSQSPSNKVTEKGKDVELRCDPISGHTALYWYRQSLGQGLEFLIYFQGNSAPDKSGLPSDRFSAERTGGSVSTLTIQRTQQEDSAVYLCASSLGHSGRARGETQYFGPGTRLLVL.

The J gene is TRBJ1-1, the V gene TRBV7-2; TRBD1 agrees at 8 bases. Trimming took 4 bases from V and 1 from J; bases not matched to a gene: 5. The CDR3 covers 15 residues. Germline V gene data show CDR1 as SGHTA and CDR2 as FQGNSA. Written as DNA, the CDR3 is TGTGCCAGCAGCTCGCGGACAGGGTGGAACACTGAAGCTTTCTTT. Protein product: CASSSRTGWNTEAFF.

The V gene is TRBV7-9, the J gene TRBJ1-2, with no clear D. The CDR3 has 13 residues. Trimming left V 3 bases short and J 3 bases short, with 8 bases between. Germline V lookup: CDR1 SEHNR, CDR2 FQNEAQ (reference sequence). The CDR3 DNA reads TGTGCCAGCAGCTTCGGGGATGACTATGGCTACACCTTC. This sequence encodes CASSFGDDYGYTF.

This chain uses TRBV11-2 with TRBJ2-3, with unresolved D. Per germline, CDR1 SGHAT and CDR2 FQNNGV. V lost 1 base to trimming and J lost 11 bases, with 4 bases between them. The CDR3 has 10 residues. CDR3 DNA sequence: TGTGCCAGCAGCTTAGTAGAGCAGTATTTT. It is translated as CASSLVEQYF.

The chain has TRBV7-8 and TRBJ2-7; 7 bases fit TRBD2. This CDR3 is 16 amino acids long. J was trimmed by 2 bases and V by 5 bases; bases with no gene match: 12. CDR1 and CDR2 from the germline V gene are SGHVS and FQNEAQ. For the CDR3, the DNA is TGTGCCAGCAGCCCACTACGGGCTAGCGGAACCTACGAGCAGTACTTC. The encoded protein is CASSPLRASGTYEQYF.

This rearrangement joins TRBV7-2 to TRBJ2-1; no clear D. The germline V and J ends were trimmed by 4 bases and 9 bases, with 19 bases remaining between them. The CDR3 consists of 15 residues. Germline V lookup: CDR1 SGHTA, CDR2 FQGNSA. The CDR3 DNA follows: TGTGCCAGCAGCTACCCCCCCGCGGCGGTTCTTGAGCAGTTCTTC. This codes for CASSYPPAAVLEQFF. Complete variable domain (other parts from reference TRBV7-2 and TRBJ2-1): GAGVSQSPSNKVTEKGKDVELRCDPISGHTALYWYRQSLGQGLEFLIYFQGNSAPDKSGLPSDRFSAERTGGSVSTLTIQRTQQEDSAVYLCASSYPPAAVLEQFFGPGTRLTVL.

The rearrangement joins TRBV6-4 to TRBJ2-1, with a possible D match to TRBD1 (6 bases). Germline values: CDR1 MRHNA, CDR2 SNTAGT. Trimming removed 0 bases at V and 1 base at J, with 10 bases between. This CDR3 comprises 16 residues. The CDR3 DNA sequence: TGTGCCAGCAGTGACTCCGGCAGGGGTTCCTACAATGAGCAGTTCTTC. This gives the protein CASSDSGRGSYNEQFF.

As DNA, the CDR3 is TGTGCCAGCAGCCCCACAGGGACTCAGCCCCAGCATTTT. It encodes CASSPTGTQPQHF. V and J are TRBV7-7 and TRBJ1-5; possible D gene TRBD1, 6 bases. Germline CDR1 is SSHAT and CDR2 is FNYEAQ (reference sequence). This CDR3 is 13 amino acids long. V was shortened by 5 bases and J by 6 bases, with 11 bases between the two germline ends.

The V and J genes are TRBV18 and TRBJ1-4, with D possibly TRBD1 on 5 matching bases. The CDR3 contains 16 residues. V dropped 3 bases and J dropped 2 bases, with 13 bases sitting between them. Germline CDR1 and CDR2: KGHSH and LQKENI. CDR3 sequence reads: CASSPGGVSTNEKLFF. The CDR3 bases are TGTGCCAGCTCACCGGGGGGTGTTTCGACTAATGAAAAACTGTTTTTT.

The V gene is TRBV7-3, the J gene TRBJ2-1; 8 nucleotides align to TRBD2. This CDR3 has 15 residues. Germline V CDR1 and CDR2: SGHTA, FQGTGA. V dropped 4 bases and J dropped 3; count of bases not matched to a gene: 5. CDR3 residues: CASSSTGGVYNEQFF. CDR3 sequence (DNA): TGTGCCAGCAGCTCTACGGGAGGGGTCTACAATGAGCAGTTCTTC.

The rearrangement joins TRBV29-1 to TRBJ2-3; 8 nucleotides line up with TRBD2. Trimming cost V 4 bases and J 4 bases; bases outside gene matches: 16. CDR1 and CDR2 (germline): SQVTM, ANQGSEA. The CDR3 length is 17 residues. The CDR3 is CSVVIPPGLGRADTQYF. The CDR3 nucleotides are TGCAGCGTTGTCATCCCCCCGGGACTAGGACGGGCAGATACGCAGTATTTT.

V and J are TRBV28 and TRBJ1-2; 10 bases map to TRBD1. J was trimmed by 5 bases and V by 3 bases; bases with no gene match: 12. Germline CDR1 MDHEN, CDR2 SYDVKM. The CDR3 extends over 17 amino acids. CDR3 residues: CASSLVIFGTGEYGYTF. The CDR3 DNA follows: TGTGCCAGCAGTTTGGTTATCTTCGGGACAGGGGAGTATGGCTACACCTTC.

The chain couples TRBV18 to TRBJ1-3; D not resolved. V was cut by 3 bases and J by 1 base, with 7 bases left in between. There are 14 residues in the CDR3. Germline V CDR1 and CDR2: KGHSH, LQKENI. The CDR3 DNA sequence: TGTGCCAGCTCACCGCCTCAGTCTGGAAACACCATATATTTT. Translated, it gives CASSPPQSGNTIYF. Full variable domain (missing parts from reference TRBV18 and TRBJ1-3): NAGVMQNPRHLVRRRGQEARLRCSPMKGHSHVYWYRQLPEEGLKFMVYLQKENIIDESGMPKERFSAEFPKEGPSILRIQQVVRGDSAAYFCASSPPQSGNTIYFGEGSWLTVV.

The CDR3 loop is CASSQQGLEQYF. The CDR3 DNA sequence: TGTGCCAGCAGCCAACAGGGGCTCGAGCAGTACTTC. The chain links TRBV7-6 to TRBJ2-7; TRBD1 matches 7 bases. CDR1 SGHVS and CDR2 FNYEAQ come from the germline V gene. J gave up 6 bases and V 5 bases, and 4 bases lay outside the gene matches. The CDR3 has 12 amino acids.

The chain links TRBV11-2 to TRBJ2-1; TRBD2 matches 12 bases. V lost 5 bases, J lost 5 bases, and 13 bases stayed unmatched. Germline V lookup: CDR1 SGHAT, CDR2 FQNNGV. The CDR3 has 18 residues. This CDR3 is CASSHYRLAGEKDNEQFF. DNA of the CDR3: TGTGCCAGCAGCCACTACCGACTAGCGGGGGAAAAAGACAATGAGCAGTTCTTC.

The chain couples TRBV4-1 to TRBJ2-2; 9 nucleotides agree with TRBD2. Germline V gives CDR1 MGHRA, CDR2 YSYEKL. With V trimmed by 0 bases and J by 5 bases, 4 bases remained unmatched. The CDR3 is 16 amino acids. CDR3 protein: CASSQDRTSVTGELFF. CDR3 coding DNA: TGCGCCAGCAGCCAAGATCGGACTAGCGTGACCGGGGAGCTGTTTTTT.

The chain is built from TRBV27 and TRBJ1-2, with 7 bases lining up with TRBD1. The J segment lost 5 bases and the V segment lost 3 bases, leaving 3 bases of the junction unmatched. There are 13 residues in the CDR3. Germline V CDR1 and CDR2: MNHEY, SMNVEV (reference sequence). This chain's CDR3 is CASSFSGQYGYTF. Here the CDR3 DNA reads TGTGCCAGCAGTTTCTCGGGACAGTATGGCTACACCTTC.

This chain uses TRBV7-9 with TRBJ1-2; no clear D gene. With 1 base removed from V and 0 bases from J, the gap between germline ends came to 9 bases. The CDR3 runs 15 residues. Germline CDR1 reads SEHNR; CDR2 reads FQNEAQ (reference sequence). The CDR3 coding sequence is TGTGCCAGCAGCTTAGGACAACGCTCTAACTATGGCTACACCTTC. Translated, it gives CASSLGQRSNYGYTF.

The chain carries TRBV6-4 and TRBJ2-3; 7 positions agree with TRBD2. V dropped 5 bases and J dropped 0; count of bases not matched to a gene: 5. This CDR3 comprises 15 residues. Germline CDR1 is MRHNA and CDR2 is SNTAGT. CDR3 nucleotide sequence: TGTGCCAGCAGTCTATATAGCGGGAGCACAGATACGCAGTATTTT. Translating it yields CASSLYSGSTDTQYF.

This clone was detected once. V gene TRBV5-1 combines with J gene TRBJ2-5, with TRBD2 identical over 7 bases. V gave up 4 bases and J gave up 5 bases; unmatched junction bases: 5. CDR3 length: 13 amino acids. From germline, CDR1 is SGHRS and CDR2 YFSETQ. The CDR3: CASSGGGLETQYF. CDR3 DNA sequence: TGCGCCAGCAGCGGCGGGGGTTTGGAGACCCAGTACTTC. Filled out from reference TRBV5-1 and TRBJ2-5, the complete variable domain reads KAGVTQTPRYLIKTRGQQVTLSCSPISGHRSVSWYQQTPGQGLQFLFEYFSETQRNKGNFPGRFSGRQFSNSRSEMNVSTLELGDSALYLCASSGGGLETQYFGPGTRLLVL.

The rearrangement joins TRBV7-3 to TRBJ1-2; no reliable D call. The V gene lost 8 bases and the J gene lost 0 bases, with 16 bases spanning the gap. CDR1 SGHTA and CDR2 FQGTGA come from the germline V gene. The CDR3 loop spans 15 amino acids. In DNA, the CDR3 is TGTGCCAGCCGTGCCGTAGCGTCCCCTAACTATGGCTACACCTTC. It specifies CASRAVASPNYGYTF. Full variable domain (outside the CDR3, taken from reference TRBV7-3 and TRBJ1-2): GAGVSQTPSNKVTEKGKYVELRCDPISGHTALYWYRQSLGQGPEFLIYFQGTGAADDSGLPNDRFFAVRPEGSVSTLKIQRTERGDSAVYLCASRAVASPNYGYTFGSGTRLTVV.

The J gene is TRBJ2-1, the V gene TRBV7-9; TRBD2 matches 8 bases. Unmatched junction bases numbered 14, after V lost 6 bases and J lost 4 bases. This CDR3 comprises 17 residues. Per germline, CDR1 SEHNR and CDR2 FQNEAQ (reference sequence). DNA of the CDR3: TGTGCCAGCAGGCTGGGTGCGGCTAGCGGGCCGTACAATGAGCAGTTCTTC. It encodes CASRLGAASGPYNEQFF.

The V gene is TRBV6-5, the J gene TRBJ2-7, with 7 bases aligning to TRBD1. Germline CDR1 MNHEY, CDR2 SVGAGI. The CDR3 is 14 residues long. The ends lost 6 bases at V and 1 base at J; junction bases unmatched: 6. The CDR3 is CASRSGQASYEQYF. The CDR3 coding sequence is TGTGCCAGCAGGTCCGGACAGGCTTCCTACGAGCAGTACTTC.

The J gene is TRBJ2-7, the V gene TRBV6-6; D is unclear. V gave up 0 bases and J gave up 3 bases, with 6 bases separating them. The CDR3 is made up of 13 amino acids. From germline, CDR1 is MNHNY and CDR2 SVGAGI (reference sequence). CDR3 in amino acids: CASSYSASYEQYF. The CDR3, as DNA: TGTGCCAGCAGTTACTCGGCTAGCTACGAGCAGTACTTC.

The V and J genes are TRBV9 and TRBJ2-5; TRBD1 is a possible D gene (6 bases). Trimming removed 3 bases from V and 5 bases from J, with 17 bases in between. Germline-derived CDR1 and CDR2 are SGDLS and YYNGEE. This CDR3 comprises 15 residues. The CDR3 DNA reads TGTGCCAGCAGCGGGGGCTGGGGGCAGGGGGAGACCCAGTACTTC. This sequence encodes CASSGGWGQGETQYF.

This sequence joins TRBV19 and TRBJ1-1; tentative D call: TRBD1 (6 bases). V shed 3 bases and J shed 4 bases, with 15 bases lying between them. The CDR3 loop spans 15 amino acids. CDR1 and CDR2 (germline): LNHDA, SQIVND (reference sequence). The CDR3 is CASSITRGYGTEAFF. In nucleotides, the CDR3 is TGTGCCAGTAGTATTACCAGGGGATACGGCACTGAAGCTTTCTTT. Together with reference TRBV19 and TRBJ1-1, the CDR3 gives the full variable domain: DGGITQSPKYLFRKEGQNVTLSCEQNLNHDAMYWYRQDPGQGLRLIYYSQIVNDFQKGDIAEGYSVSREKKESFPLTVTSAQKNPTAFYLCASSITRGYGTEAFFGQGTRLTVV.

The chain employs TRBV27 and TRBJ2-7; the match to TRBD2 covers 11 bases. The CDR3 runs 15 residues. CDR1 and CDR2 (germline): MNHEY, SMNVEV (reference sequence). V dropped 8 bases and J dropped 4; count of bases not matched to a gene: 10. CDR3 coding DNA: TGTGCCAGCTCCTCAACTAGCGGGGGCCTGTACGAGCAGTACTTC. Translating it yields CASSSTSGGLYEQYF.

This chain uses TRBV4-2 with TRBJ1-1; 8 bases fit TRBD1. V was clipped by 1 base and J by 2 bases; unmatched bases: 12. Germline CDR1 reads LGHNA; CDR2 reads YNFKEQ. The CDR3 covers 18 residues. CDR3 sequence: CASSQGDWTTGDNTEAFF. CDR3 nucleotides: TGTGCCAGCAGCCAAGGGGACTGGACGACAGGGGATAACACTGAAGCTTTCTTT.